These 31 T cell receptor beta chains share one sample of origin, sequenced in a study of blood T cell repertoires in COVID-19. This table comes from immunoSEQ multiplex PCR, and its TCRdb copy is limited to in-frame clones, with some not included. Among about 46,000 clones, more than 75% were seen once, and the ten largest hold approximately 10%. Sequences were obtained from peripheral blood. The receptors stem from a man between 50 and 59 years old with active COVID-19.

The chain joins TRBV4-2 to TRBJ2-3, with 7 positions matching TRBD2. V lost 4 bases to trimming and J lost 5 bases; unmatched junction nucleotides: 3. Germline V lookup: CDR1 LGHNA, CDR2 YNFKEQ. This CDR3 comprises 13 residues. For the CDR3, the DNA is TGTGCCAGCAGCCCCGAGCGGGGAGATACGCAGTATTTT. Translation: CASSPERGDTQYF.

The V gene is TRBV5-6, the J gene TRBJ1-4; 9 bases line up with TRBD1. The V and J ends lost 2 bases and 7 bases, in that order; junction bases with no gene match: 6. This CDR3 region has 15 residues. CDR1 is SGHDT, CDR2 YYEEEE, per germline. CDR3 sequence: CASSFGGQGSEKLFF. CDR3 nucleotides: TGTGCCAGCAGCTTTGGGGGACAGGGTTCTGAAAAACTGTTTTTT.

The CDR3 is CASSQDGTSGSADTQYF. The CDR3 coding sequence is TGTGCCAGCAGCCAAGACGGGACTAGCGGGAGCGCAGATACGCAGTATTTT. The chain has TRBV3-1 (or the pseudogene TRBV3-2) and TRBJ2-3, with 14 bases that match TRBD2. J was trimmed by 4 bases and V by 0 bases; bases with no gene match: 3. Germline CDR1 is LGHDT and CDR2 is YNNKEL (reference sequence). The CDR3 is 17 amino acids.

This chain connects TRBV5-1 to TRBJ1-1; 7 bases line up with TRBD1. The J segment lost 7 bases and the V segment lost 0 bases, leaving 0 bases of the junction unmatched. This CDR3 contains 12 residues. Germline lookup yields CDR1 SGHRS and CDR2 YFSETQ. The CDR3 coding sequence is TGCGCCAGCAGCTTGGCAGGGGGTGAAGCTTTCTTT. Amino acids: CASSLAGGEAFF.

The table lists this clone with a few counts. The chain carries TRBV3-1 (or the pseudogene TRBV3-2) and TRBJ2-1; D perhaps matches TRBD1 (6 bases). V was trimmed by 9 bases and J by 0 bases, leaving 12 bases between them. Germline V lookup: CDR1 LGHDT, CDR2 YNNKEL (reference sequence). The CDR3 has 14 amino acids. The CDR3 region has the DNA TGTGCCAGGGGACACCTTAGCTCCTACAATGAGCAGTTCTTC. This gives the protein CARGHLSSYNEQFF.

The chain joins TRBV7-9 to TRBJ2-7; D is possibly TRBD2 (6 bases). The CDR3 is 15 amino acids. V lost 2 bases and J 6 bases, leaving 17 bases between the germline ends. Germline CDR1 is SEHNR and CDR2 is FQNEAQ (reference sequence). CDR3 amino acids: CASSLLTGGSPEQYF. For the CDR3, the DNA is TGTGCCAGCAGCTTATTGACCGGAGGGTCCCCCGAGCAGTACTTC.

V gene TRBV18 combines with J gene TRBJ1-1, with TRBD1 identical over 7 bases. Per germline, CDR1 KGHSH and CDR2 LQKENI. V dropped 4 bases and J dropped 6; count of bases not matched to a gene: 8. The CDR3 totals 14 residues. The CDR3 sequence: CASSLGLTGAEAFF. CDR3 nucleotide sequence: TGTGCCAGCTCACTAGGACTCACAGGGGCTGAAGCTTTCTTT.

This rearrangement joins TRBV19 to TRBJ2-5; 11 nucleotides align to TRBD2. The CDR3 contains 16 residues. The trim removed 5 bases at V and 5 bases at J, leaving 10 bases unmatched. Germline V gene data show CDR1 as LNHDA and CDR2 as SQIVND (reference sequence). Here the CDR3 reads CASSPLVAGGRETQYF. The CDR3 DNA follows: TGTGCCAGTAGTCCCCTCGTAGCGGGGGGGCGGGAGACCCAGTACTTC.

This clone was recorded a few times. The same CDR3 can be traced to other DNA sequences in this sample. The gene calls are TRBV19 and TRBJ1-1; no definite D call. The CDR3 is made up of 13 amino acids. With 3 bases removed from V and 0 bases from J, the gap between germline ends came to 5 bases. CDR1 is LNHDA and CDR2 is SQIVND in the germline V gene (reference sequence). The CDR3: CASSISVNTEAFF. Here the CDR3 DNA reads TGTGCCAGTAGTATTTCAGTGAACACTGAAGCTTTCTTT. Full variable domain (remainder filled in from reference TRBV19 and TRBJ1-1): DGGITQSPKYLFRKEGQNVTLSCEQNLNHDAMYWYRQDPGQGLRLIYYSQIVNDFQKGDIAEGYSVSREKKESFPLTVTSAQKNPTAFYLCASSISVNTEAFFGQGTRLTVV.

The J gene is TRBJ2-3, the V gene TRBV7-6, with 10 nucleotides matching TRBD2. CDR1 is SGHVS, CDR2 FNYEAQ, per germline. The CDR3 extends over 17 amino acids. The junction had 6 bases not matched to a gene; V was cut back by 0 bases and J by 3 bases. This chain's CDR3 is CASSLAASGSVTDTQYF. CDR3 in DNA: TGTGCCAGCAGCTTAGCTGCTAGCGGGAGTGTGACAGATACGCAGTATTTT.

The chain is built from TRBV19 and TRBJ1-2; TRBD1 matches 7 bases. The CDR3 covers 12 residues. Per the germline V gene, CDR1 is LNHDA and CDR2 is SQIVND (reference sequence). The CDR3: CATRGTDYGYTF. CDR3 bases: TGTGCGACCAGGGGGACGGACTATGGCTACACCTTC. The whole variable domain, filled in from reference TRBV19 and TRBJ1-2, reads DGGITQSPKYLFRKEGQNVTLSCEQNLNHDAMYWYRQDPGQGLRLIYYSQIVNDFQKGDIAEGYSVSREKKESFPLTVTSAQKNPTAFYLCATRGTDYGYTFGSGTRLTVV.

This chain uses TRBV24-1 with TRBJ2-6, with D maybe TRBD2 (5 bases). Looked up from germline, CDR1 is KGHDR and CDR2 is SFDVKD. The CDR3 loop spans 16 amino acids. The V end lost 4 bases, the J end lost 0 bases, and 9 bases lay between the germline ends. The CDR3 region has the DNA TGTGCCACCAGTGACACGAGGGCCTCTGGGGCCAACGTCCTGACTTTC. It yields the protein CATSDTRASGANVLTF.

This clone was detected once. The J gene is TRBJ2-1, the V gene TRBV3-1 (or the pseudogene TRBV3-2); D is undetermined. Germline V lookup: CDR1 LGHDT, CDR2 YNNKEL (reference sequence). The CDR3 length is 15 residues. Trimming cost V 0 bases and J 7 bases, with 13 bases left between them. The CDR3 DNA reads as TGTGCCAGCAGCCAAGAACCATATCCTAGAAATGAGCAGTTCTTC. This sequence encodes CASSQEPYPRNEQFF.

V and J are TRBV28 and TRBJ1-1, with D unclear. The CDR3 sequence is 13 residues long. Between the trimmed V and J ends, which lost 4 bases and 10 bases, there was a span of 16 bases. Germline CDR1 and CDR2: MDHEN and SYDVKM. This chain's CDR3 is CASSSPSERGAFF. In DNA form, the CDR3 reads TGTGCCAGCAGTTCACCCTCGGAGAGAGGAGCTTTCTTT.

The chain uses TRBV28 and TRBJ2-6; possible D gene TRBD2, 5 bases. Trimming removed 2 bases at V and 3 bases at J, with 8 bases between. Germline V gene sequence: CDR1 MDHEN, CDR2 SYDVKM. The CDR3 length is 15 residues. CDR3 protein: CASSLGGYGANVLTF. In DNA form, the CDR3 reads TGTGCCAGCAGTTTAGGCGGGTATGGGGCCAACGTCCTGACTTTC.

The V call is TRBV5-6, the J call TRBJ1-2; D is uncertain. V was cut by 2 bases and J by 6 bases, with 14 bases left in between. CDR1 is SGHDT, CDR2 YYEEEE, per germline. The CDR3 sequence is 14 residues long. CDR3 coding DNA: TGTGCCAGCAGCTTTAGGGAGAACTATGATGGCTACACCTTC. Residues: CASSFRENYDGYTF. The variable domain in full, completed from reference TRBV5-6 and TRBJ1-2, reads DAGVTQSPTHLIKTRGQQVTLRCSPKSGHDTVSWYQQALGQGPQFIFQYYEEEERQRGNFPDRFSGHQFPNYSSELNVNALLLGDSALYLCASSFRENYDGYTFGSGTRLTVV.

The rearrangement uses TRBV7-9 and TRBJ2-3, with TRBD1 as a possible D gene (6 bases). The V end lost 2 bases, the J end lost 2 bases, and 11 bases lay between the germline ends. The CDR3 has 15 residues. CDR1 is SEHNR and CDR2 is FQNEAQ in the germline V gene (reference sequence). The CDR3 reads CASSLRGGTTDTQYF. The CDR3 DNA sequence: TGTGCCAGCAGCTTAAGAGGGGGTACCACAGATACGCAGTATTTT.

The chain combines TRBV3-1 (or the pseudogene TRBV3-2) with TRBJ2-6, with 8 bases aligning to TRBD1. The germline V gene encodes CDR1 LGHDT and CDR2 YNNKEL (reference sequence). The CDR3 loop spans 21 amino acids. The trim removed 1 base at V and 3 bases at J, leaving 17 bases unmatched. CDR3 bases: TGTGCCAGCAGCCAAGTGCTAGGTCAGGGCCAGGGGGCAAGTGGGGCCAACGTCCTGACTTTC. It encodes CASSQVLGQGQGASGANVLTF.

The chain links TRBV14 to TRBJ1-4; D perhaps matches TRBD1 (5 bases). The V end was cut by 3 bases, the J end by 2 bases, with 7 bases between. The V gene's germline CDR1 is SGHDN and CDR2 FVKESK. This CDR3 spans 14 amino acids. The CDR3 spells CASSQRGTNEKLFF. The CDR3 nucleotides are TGTGCCAGCAGCCAGCGGGGGACTAATGAAAAACTGTTTTTT.

As DNA, the CDR3 is TGTGCCAGCAGCTCCCAGGGTCTTGAAGCTTTCTTT. As protein: CASSSQGLEAFF. The rearrangement joins TRBV11-2 to TRBJ1-1; D possibly corresponds to TRBD1 (5 bases). Per germline, CDR1 SGHAT and CDR2 FQNNGV. The CDR3 consists of 12 residues. Trimming left V 4 bases short and J 7 bases short, with 10 bases between.

This clone was detected only a few times. The genes are TRBV11-2 and TRBJ1-3, with D unresolved. Trimming took 4 bases from V and 12 from J, leaving 7 bases between them. The CDR3 is 10 amino acids. From germline, CDR1 is SGHAT and CDR2 FQNNGV. The CDR3 nucleotides are TGTGCCAGCAGCTATACCAGCATATATTTT. It specifies CASSYTSIYF.

The V and J genes are TRBV24-1 and TRBJ1-2; 10 bases fit TRBD1. V shed 4 bases and J 3 bases; nucleotides not matched to a gene: 10. Germline V gives CDR1 KGHDR, CDR2 SFDVKD. This CDR3 has 17 amino acids. CDR3 bases: TGTGCCACCAGTGAGGCGGGACAGGGGCCTTCTTACTATGGCTACACCTTC. Protein: CATSEAGQGPSYYGYTF.

This chain joins TRBV27 and TRBJ2-2; D is uncertain. The CDR3 has 15 residues. CDR1 MNHEY and CDR2 SMNVEV come from the germline V gene (reference sequence). The ends were cut back, 10 bases at V and 4 bases at J, with 19 bases in the middle. The CDR3 nucleotides are TGTGCCAACAAGGTGGAGAGGAATGGCACCGGGGAGCTGTTTTTT. Translation: CANKVERNGTGELFF.

Here the CDR3 DNA reads TGTGCCAGCAGCTTACCCACGAGAGAGCAGTTCTTC. This sequence encodes CASSLPTREQFF. V usage is TRBV11-2 and J usage is TRBJ2-1; no clear D gene. This CDR3 region has 12 residues. The V end was cut by 2 bases, the J end by 10 bases, with 9 bases between. Germline CDR1 and CDR2: SGHAT and FQNNGV.

The chain links TRBV9 to TRBJ2-7; 10 bases map to TRBD2. CDR1 is SGDLS, CDR2 YYNGEE, per germline. With 1 base clipped from V and 5 bases from J, the junction kept 9 bases outside the gene matches. The CDR3 loop spans 16 amino acids. The CDR3 sequence: CASSVFGSGGNDEQYF. CDR3 in DNA: TGTGCCAGCAGCGTATTCGGTAGCGGGGGGAACGACGAGCAGTACTTC.

The chain couples TRBV5-4 to TRBJ2-1; 11 nucleotides agree with TRBD1. Germline V gives CDR1 SGHNT, CDR2 YYREEE (reference sequence). The CDR3 length is 16 residues. V shed 2 bases and J 5 bases; nucleotides not matched to a gene: 6. Here the CDR3 reads CASSFGDRGGNNEQFF. The CDR3 DNA follows: TGTGCCAGCAGCTTCGGGGACAGGGGGGGTAACAATGAGCAGTTCTTC.

This clone turned up a few times. The chain is built from TRBV14 and TRBJ1-5; D is possibly TRBD1 (6 bases). This CDR3 is built from 13 residues. V was cut by 5 bases and J by 2 bases, with 7 bases left in between. CDR1 is SGHDN and CDR2 is FVKESK in the germline V gene. In DNA, the CDR3 is TGTGCCAGCAGCAGACAGGGCAATCAGCCCCAGCATTTT. Encoded protein: CASSRQGNQPQHF. Combining the CDR3 with reference TRBV14 and TRBJ1-5 gives the whole variable domain EAGVTQFPSHSVIEKGQTVTLRCDPISGHDNLYWYRRVMGKEIKFLLHFVKESKQDESGMPNNRFLAERTGGTYSTLKVQPAELEDSGVYFCASSRQGNQPQHFGDGTRLSIL.

The CDR3: CASSPGAGRHQPQHF. For the CDR3, the DNA is TGCGCCAGCAGTCCAGGCGCGGGGCGGCATCAGCCCCAGCATTTT. This rearrangement joins TRBV23-1 to TRBJ1-5; a possible D gene is TRBD1 (5 bases). TRBV23-1 falls under the ORF class, with uncertain function. The CDR3 extends over 15 amino acids. The V and J ends lost 4 bases and 5 bases respectively, with 15 bases between them.

This chain connects TRBV7-9 to TRBJ2-2, with TRBD2 matching over 7 bases. The length of the CDR3 is 15 residues. The V and J ends lost 8 bases and 0 bases, in that order; junction bases with no gene match: 6. Germline V gene data show CDR1 as SEHNR and CDR2 as FQNEAQ (reference sequence). The CDR3 DNA reads as TGTGCCAGCGAACTCGGGACTACGAACACCGGGGAGCTGTTTTTT. Translated, it gives CASELGTTNTGELFF.

This chain links TRBV5-8 with TRBJ2-2; TRBD2 is a possible D gene (5 bases). Germline loops: CDR1 SGHTS, CDR2 YDEGEE. Trimming shortened V by 0 bases and J by 3 bases, and 9 bases separated the two germline ends. This CDR3 has 15 amino acids. CDR3 nucleotides: TGTGCCAGCAGCTTGGGGCGGGTTCACACCGGGGAGCTGTTTTTT. Protein sequence: CASSLGRVHTGELFF.

The rearrangement joins TRBV4-3 to TRBJ2-1; no reliable D call. The V and J ends lost 0 bases and 5 bases respectively, with 14 bases between them. The CDR3 runs 16 residues. Germline V lookup: CDR1 LGHNA, CDR2 YSLEER. CDR3: CASSQDMIVQDNEQFF. The CDR3 DNA is TGCGCCAGCAGCCAAGACATGATAGTCCAGGACAATGAGCAGTTCTTC.